A single sample gave rise to the 10 T cell receptor beta chains below, sequenced in a study of blood T cell repertoires in COVID-19. Profiling relied on immunoSEQ multiplex PCR, and the TCRdb table lists in-frame clones only, not all of them. The sample lists roughly 98,000 clones, more than 80% occurring once. Sequenced sample: peripheral blood. The receptors here all came from a human donor in a cohort sampled during active COVID-19.

The gene calls are TRBV6-6 and TRBJ2-5; possibly TRBD2 for D (6 bases). Trimming pared 0 bases from V and 2 bases from J, leaving 10 bases between. The CDR3 spans 15 residues. Per germline, CDR1 MNHNY and CDR2 SVGAGI (reference sequence). The CDR3 sequence: CASSYSMGGQETQYF. The CDR3 nucleotides read TGTGCCAGCAGTTACTCGATGGGGGGTCAAGAGACCCAGTACTTC.

V gene TRBV24-1 combines with J gene TRBJ2-1; maybe TRBD2 (6 bases). The CDR3 covers 11 residues. V was clipped by 9 bases and J by 4 bases, with 6 bases between them. The germline gives CDR1 KGHDR, CDR2 SFDVKD. CDR3 DNA: TGTGCCACCGGGGGGTACAATGAGCAGTTCTTC. Amino acids: CATGGYNEQFF.

The chain is built from TRBV18 and TRBJ1-2, with a tentative D call TRBD1 (6 bases). The CDR3 spans 16 residues. Trimming removed 1 base at V and 0 bases at J, with 12 bases between. Germline CDR1 KGHSH, CDR2 LQKENI. For the CDR3, the DNA is TGTGCCAGCTCACCACAAAAACAGGGCTCTAACTATGGCTACACCTTC. Translating it yields CASSPQKQGSNYGYTF.

J is TRBJ2-1 and V is TRBV11-2; TRBD2 aligns across 8 bases. Germline values: CDR1 SGHAT, CDR2 FQNNGV. The CDR3 is 15 residues long. V lost 1 base to trimming and J lost 8 bases; unmatched junction nucleotides: 7. CDR3 in amino acids: CASSLGSGGMYEQFF. The CDR3 DNA sequence: TGTGCCAGCAGCTTAGGGAGCGGGGGAATGTATGAGCAGTTCTTC.

The chain links TRBV4-1 to TRBJ2-1; 10 bases fit TRBD2. CDR3 length: 18 amino acids. The J segment lost 6 bases and the V segment lost 1 base, leaving 12 bases of the junction unmatched. Germline-derived CDR1 and CDR2 are MGHRA and YSYEKL. CDR3 protein: CASSQGSGGFFTPNEQFF. The CDR3 nucleotides are TGCGCCAGCAGCCAAGGTAGCGGGGGGTTCTTTACCCCCAATGAGCAGTTCTTC.

In its sample, this clone was seen a few times. The chain combines TRBV15 with TRBJ2-3; TRBD2 matches 7 bases. J was trimmed by 2 bases and V by 1 base; bases with no gene match: 3. Germline V CDR1 and CDR2: LNHNV, YYDKDF (reference sequence). The CDR3 totals 15 residues. CDR3 coding DNA: TGTGCCACCAGCAGAGTACGGGGGGTCACAGATACGCAGTATTTT. Its protein product is CATSRVRGVTDTQYF.

The rearrangement uses TRBV5-6 and TRBJ2-5; D not resolved. The CDR3 spans 15 residues. Trimming removed 0 bases at V and 2 bases at J, with 11 bases between. Germline V lookup: CDR1 SGHDT, CDR2 YYEEEE. CDR3: CASSLVASLQETQYF. The CDR3 DNA reads as TGTGCCAGCAGCTTGGTGGCCTCCCTTCAAGAGACCCAGTACTTC.

V gene TRBV3-1 (or the pseudogene TRBV3-2) combines with J gene TRBJ1-6; no definite D call. CDR3 length: 14 residues. Germline V gives CDR1 LGHDT, CDR2 YNNKEL (reference sequence). With 2 bases removed from V and 8 bases from J, the gap between germline ends came to 10 bases. CDR3 sequence: CASSQTGGDSPLHF. In DNA, the CDR3 is TGTGCCAGCAGCCAAACGGGTGGTGATTCACCCCTCCACTTT.

The rearrangement links TRBV18 to TRBJ2-7; D is possibly TRBD1 (5 bases). CDR1 and CDR2 (germline): KGHSH, LQKENI. This CDR3 is built from 17 residues. Trimming took 1 base from V and 0 from J, leaving 16 bases between them. CDR3 coding DNA: TGTGCCAGCTCACCACTCCTGCAGGGCCAAAGCTCCTACGAGCAGTACTTC. Encoded protein: CASSPLLQGQSSYEQYF.

V is TRBV7-8 and J is TRBJ1-2; D remains unclear. Looked up from germline, CDR1 is SGHVS and CDR2 is FQNEAQ. Trimming took 1 base from V and 7 from J, leaving 10 bases between them. The CDR3 totals 13 residues. The CDR3 is CASSLERSGGYTF. The CDR3 nucleotides are TGTGCCAGCAGCTTAGAGCGAAGTGGTGGCTACACCTTC.